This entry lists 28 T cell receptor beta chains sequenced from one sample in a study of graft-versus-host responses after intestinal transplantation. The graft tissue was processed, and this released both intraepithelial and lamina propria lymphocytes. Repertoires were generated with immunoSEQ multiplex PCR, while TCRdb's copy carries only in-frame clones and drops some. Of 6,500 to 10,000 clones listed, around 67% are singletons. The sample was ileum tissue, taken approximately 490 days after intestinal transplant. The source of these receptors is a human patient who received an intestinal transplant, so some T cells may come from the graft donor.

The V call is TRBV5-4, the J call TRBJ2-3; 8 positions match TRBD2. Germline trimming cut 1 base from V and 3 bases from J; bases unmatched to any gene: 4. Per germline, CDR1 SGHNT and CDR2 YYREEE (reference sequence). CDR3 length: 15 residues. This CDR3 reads CASSLLTSDTDTQYF. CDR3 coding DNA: TGTGCCAGCAGCTTGTTGACTAGCGATACAGATACGCAGTATTTT. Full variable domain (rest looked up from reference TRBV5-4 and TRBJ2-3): ETGVTQSPTHLIKTRGQQVTLRCSSQSGHNTVSWYQQALGQGPQFIFQYYREEENGRGNFPPRFSGLQFPNYSSELNVNALELDDSALYLCASSLLTSDTDTQYFGPGTRLTVL.

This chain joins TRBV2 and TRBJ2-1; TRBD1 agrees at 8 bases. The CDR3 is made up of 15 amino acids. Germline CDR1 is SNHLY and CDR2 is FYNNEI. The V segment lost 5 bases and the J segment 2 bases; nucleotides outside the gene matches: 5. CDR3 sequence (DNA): TGTGCCAGCAGTCACGGGACAGGACCCTACAATGAGCAGTTCTTC. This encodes CASSHGTGPYNEQFF.

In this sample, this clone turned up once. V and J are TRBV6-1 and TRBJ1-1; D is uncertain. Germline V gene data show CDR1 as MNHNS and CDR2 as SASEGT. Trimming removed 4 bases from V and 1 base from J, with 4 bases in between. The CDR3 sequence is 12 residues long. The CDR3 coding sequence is TGTGCCAGCAGTGCGGGGAACACTGAAGCTTTCTTT. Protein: CASSAGNTEAFF.

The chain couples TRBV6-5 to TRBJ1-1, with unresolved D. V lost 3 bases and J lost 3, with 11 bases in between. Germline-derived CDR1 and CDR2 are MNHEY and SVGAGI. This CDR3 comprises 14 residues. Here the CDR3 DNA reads TGTGCCAGCAGTTATCTGGGCCGATACACTGAAGCTTTCTTT. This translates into CASSYLGRYTEAFF.

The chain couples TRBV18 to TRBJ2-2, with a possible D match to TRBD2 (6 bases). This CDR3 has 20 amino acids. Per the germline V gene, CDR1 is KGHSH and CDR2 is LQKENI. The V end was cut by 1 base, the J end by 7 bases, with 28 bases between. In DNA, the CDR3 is TGTGCCAGCTCACCACTACTTGGCTCAGGGAGGCCCATCCCGGGCGGGGAGCTGTTTTTT. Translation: CASSPLLGSGRPIPGGELFF.

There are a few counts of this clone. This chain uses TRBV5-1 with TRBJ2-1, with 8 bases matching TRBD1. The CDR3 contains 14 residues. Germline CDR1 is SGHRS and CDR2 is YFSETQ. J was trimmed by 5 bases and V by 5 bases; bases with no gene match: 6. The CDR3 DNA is TGCGCCAGCAGTCCCGGACAGGGAAACAATGAGCAGTTCTTC. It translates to CASSPGQGNNEQFF.

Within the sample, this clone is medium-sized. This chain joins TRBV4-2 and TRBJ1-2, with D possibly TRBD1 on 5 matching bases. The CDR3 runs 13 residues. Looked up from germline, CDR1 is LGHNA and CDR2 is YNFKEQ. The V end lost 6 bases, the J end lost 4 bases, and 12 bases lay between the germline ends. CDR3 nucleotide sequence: TGTGCCAGCAGGATACAGGAAGGCTATGGCTACACCTTC. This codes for CASRIQEGYGYTF.

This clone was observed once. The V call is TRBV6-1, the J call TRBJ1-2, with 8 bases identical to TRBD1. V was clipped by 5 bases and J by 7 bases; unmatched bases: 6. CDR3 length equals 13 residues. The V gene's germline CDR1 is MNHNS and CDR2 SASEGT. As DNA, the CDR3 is TGTGCCAGCAGTCTAGGACAGGGAGTTGGCTACACCTTC. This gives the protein CASSLGQGVGYTF.

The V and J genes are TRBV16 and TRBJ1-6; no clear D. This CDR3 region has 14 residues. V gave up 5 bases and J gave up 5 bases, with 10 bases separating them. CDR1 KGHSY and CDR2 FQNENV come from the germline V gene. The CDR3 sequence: CASSSGNNNSPLHF. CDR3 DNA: TGTGCCAGCAGCTCCGGGAACAATAATTCACCCCTCCACTTT.

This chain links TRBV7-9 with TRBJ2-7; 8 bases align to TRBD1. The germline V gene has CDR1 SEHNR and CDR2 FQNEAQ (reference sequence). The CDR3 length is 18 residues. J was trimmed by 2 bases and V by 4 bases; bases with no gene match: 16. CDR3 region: CASSSPPYEDRETYEQYF. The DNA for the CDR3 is TGTGCCAGCAGCTCACCCCCCTATGAGGACAGGGAGACCTACGAGCAGTACTTC.

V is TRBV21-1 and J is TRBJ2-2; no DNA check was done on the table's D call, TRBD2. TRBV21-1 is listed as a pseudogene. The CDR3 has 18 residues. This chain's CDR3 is CASRTQLANTGLTGELFF. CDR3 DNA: TGTGCCAGCAGAACCCAACTAGCTAACACAGGCTTGACCGGGGAGCTGTTTTTT.

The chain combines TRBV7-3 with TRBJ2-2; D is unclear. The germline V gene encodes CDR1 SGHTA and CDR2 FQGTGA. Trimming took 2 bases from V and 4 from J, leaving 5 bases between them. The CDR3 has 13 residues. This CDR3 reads CASSLQSTGELFF. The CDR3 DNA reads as TGTGCCAGCAGCTTACAGTCCACCGGGGAGCTGTTTTTT.

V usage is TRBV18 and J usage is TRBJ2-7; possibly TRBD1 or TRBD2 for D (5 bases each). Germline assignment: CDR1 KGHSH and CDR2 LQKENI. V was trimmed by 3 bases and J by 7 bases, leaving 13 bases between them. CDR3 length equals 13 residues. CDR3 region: CASSPLKGSEQYF. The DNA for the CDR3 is TGTGCCAGCTCACCGCTGAAGGGGAGTGAGCAGTACTTC.

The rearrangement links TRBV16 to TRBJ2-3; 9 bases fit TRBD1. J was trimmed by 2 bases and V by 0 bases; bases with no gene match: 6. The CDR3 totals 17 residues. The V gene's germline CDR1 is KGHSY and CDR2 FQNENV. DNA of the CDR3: TGTGCCAGCAGCCAATCGCCCCGGGACAGGGTCACAGATACGCAGTATTTT. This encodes CASSQSPRDRVTDTQYF. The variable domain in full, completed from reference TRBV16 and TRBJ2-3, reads GEEVAQTPKHLVRGEGQKAKLYCAPIKGHSYVFWYQQVLKNEFKFLISFQNENVFDETGMPKERFSAKCLPNSPCSLEIQATKLEDSAVYFCASSQSPRDRVTDTQYFGPGTRLTVL.

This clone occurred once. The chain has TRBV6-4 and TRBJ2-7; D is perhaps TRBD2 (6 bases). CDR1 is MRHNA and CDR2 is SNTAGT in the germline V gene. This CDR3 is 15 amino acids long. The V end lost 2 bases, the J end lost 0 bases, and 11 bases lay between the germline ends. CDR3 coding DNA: TGTGCCAGCAGTGACAATGCAGCGGGCTCCTACGAGCAGTACTTC. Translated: CASSDNAAGSYEQYF.

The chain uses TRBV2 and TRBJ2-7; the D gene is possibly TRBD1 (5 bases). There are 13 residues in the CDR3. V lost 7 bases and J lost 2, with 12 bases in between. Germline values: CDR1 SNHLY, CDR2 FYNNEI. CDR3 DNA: TGTGCCAGCAAAAGAACAGGCCCCTACGAGCAGTACTTC. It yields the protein CASKRTGPYEQYF.

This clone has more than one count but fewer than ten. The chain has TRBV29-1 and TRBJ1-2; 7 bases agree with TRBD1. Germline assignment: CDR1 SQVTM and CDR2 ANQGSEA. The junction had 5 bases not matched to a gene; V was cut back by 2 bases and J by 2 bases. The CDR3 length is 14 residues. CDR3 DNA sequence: TGCAGCGTTGAAACCCGGGGACAGAACTATGGCTACACCTTC. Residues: CSVETRGQNYGYTF.

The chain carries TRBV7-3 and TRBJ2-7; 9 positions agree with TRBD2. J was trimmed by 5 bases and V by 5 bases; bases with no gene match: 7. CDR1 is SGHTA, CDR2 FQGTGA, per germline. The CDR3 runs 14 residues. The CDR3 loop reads CASSTHSGSNEQYF. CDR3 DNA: TGTGCCAGCAGCACCCATAGCGGGAGTAACGAGCAGTACTTC. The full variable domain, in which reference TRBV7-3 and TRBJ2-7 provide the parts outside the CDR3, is GAGVSQTPSNKVTEKGKYVELRCDPISGHTALYWYRQSLGQGPEFLIYFQGTGAADDSGLPNDRFFAVRPEGSVSTLKIQRTERGDSAVYLCASSTHSGSNEQYFGPGTRLTVT.

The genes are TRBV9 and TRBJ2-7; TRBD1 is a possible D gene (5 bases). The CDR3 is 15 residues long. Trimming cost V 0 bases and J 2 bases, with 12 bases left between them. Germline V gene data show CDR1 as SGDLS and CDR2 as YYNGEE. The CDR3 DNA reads TGTGCCAGCAGCGTAGGAGGCAGGGAACCCTACGAGCAGTACTTC. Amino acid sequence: CASSVGGREPYEQYF.

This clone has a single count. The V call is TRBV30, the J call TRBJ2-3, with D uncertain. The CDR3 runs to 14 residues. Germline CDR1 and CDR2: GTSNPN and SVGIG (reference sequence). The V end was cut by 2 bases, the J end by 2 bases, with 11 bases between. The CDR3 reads CAWSWSGVTDTQYF. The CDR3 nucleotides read TGTGCCTGGAGTTGGTCAGGAGTCACAGATACGCAGTATTTT. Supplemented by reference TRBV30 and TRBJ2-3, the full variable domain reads SQTIHQWPATLVQPVGSPLSLECTVEGTSNPNLYWYRQAAGRGLQLLFYSVGIGQISSEVPQNLSASRPQDRQFILSSKKLLLSDSGFYLCAWSWSGVTDTQYFGPGTRLTVL.

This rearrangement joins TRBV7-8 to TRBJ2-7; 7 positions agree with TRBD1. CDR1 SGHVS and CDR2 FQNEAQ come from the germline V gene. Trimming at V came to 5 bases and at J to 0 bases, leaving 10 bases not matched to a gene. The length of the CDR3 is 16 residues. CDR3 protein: CASSPQPWDSSYEQYF. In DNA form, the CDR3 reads TGTGCCAGCAGCCCCCAACCGTGGGACAGCTCCTACGAGCAGTACTTC.

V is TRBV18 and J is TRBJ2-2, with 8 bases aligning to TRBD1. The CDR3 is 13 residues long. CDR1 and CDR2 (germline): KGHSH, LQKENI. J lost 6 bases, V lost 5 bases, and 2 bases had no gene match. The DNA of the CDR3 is TGTGCCAGCTCAGAACAGGGGGCCGGGGAGCTGTTTTTT. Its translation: CASSEQGAGELFF.

CDR3: CASSVAPSNTEAFF. The CDR3 DNA reads TGTGCCAGCAGCGTAGCCCCCTCGAACACTGAAGCTTTCTTT. The rearrangement links TRBV9 to TRBJ1-1; D remains ambiguous. Trimming removed 0 bases at V and 1 base at J, with 7 bases between. In germline, CDR1 is SGDLS, CDR2 YYNGEE. The CDR3 consists of 14 residues.

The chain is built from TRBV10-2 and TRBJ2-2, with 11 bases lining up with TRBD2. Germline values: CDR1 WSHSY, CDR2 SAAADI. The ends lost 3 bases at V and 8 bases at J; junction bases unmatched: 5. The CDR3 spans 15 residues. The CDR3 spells CASSELAGDQGELFF. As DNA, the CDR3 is TGCGCCAGCAGTGAACTAGCGGGAGATCAAGGGGAGCTGTTTTTT.

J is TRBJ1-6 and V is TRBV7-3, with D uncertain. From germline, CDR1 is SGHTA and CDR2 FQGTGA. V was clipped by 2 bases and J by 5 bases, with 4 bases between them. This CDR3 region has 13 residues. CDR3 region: CASSLDDNSPLHF. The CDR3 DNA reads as TGTGCCAGCAGCTTAGATGATAATTCACCCCTCCACTTT.

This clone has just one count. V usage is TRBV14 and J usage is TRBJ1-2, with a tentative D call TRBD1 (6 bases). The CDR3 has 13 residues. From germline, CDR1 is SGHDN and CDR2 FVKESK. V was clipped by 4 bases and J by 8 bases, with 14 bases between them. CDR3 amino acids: CASSPSGAGGYTF. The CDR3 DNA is TGTGCCAGCAGCCCATCGGGGGCGGGGGGCTACACCTTC.

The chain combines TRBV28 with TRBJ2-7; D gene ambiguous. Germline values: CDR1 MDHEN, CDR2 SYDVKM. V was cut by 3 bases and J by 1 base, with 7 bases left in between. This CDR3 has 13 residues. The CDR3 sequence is CASSFWASYEQYF. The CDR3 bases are TGTGCCAGCAGTTTTTGGGCTTCCTACGAGCAGTACTTC.

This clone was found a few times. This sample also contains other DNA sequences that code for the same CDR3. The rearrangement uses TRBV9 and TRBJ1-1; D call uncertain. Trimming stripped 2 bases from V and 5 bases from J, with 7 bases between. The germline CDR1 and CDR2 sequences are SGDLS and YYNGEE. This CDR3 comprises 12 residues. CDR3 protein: CASSVLGTEAFF. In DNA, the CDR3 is TGTGCCAGCAGCGTCCTAGGGACTGAAGCTTTCTTT. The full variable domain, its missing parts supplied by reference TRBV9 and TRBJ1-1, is DSGVTQTPKHLITATGQRVTLRCSPRSGDLSVYWYQQSLDQGLQFLIQYYNGEERAKGNILERFSAQQFPDLHSELNLSSLELGDSALYFCASSVLGTEAFFGQGTRLTVV.